This T cell receptor beta chain was identified during a study of beta chain features in type 1 diabetes. Regarding the study as a whole: VDJ junctions from type 1 diabetes patients carried fewer insertions and larger deletions. In all four CD4+ subsets, TCRB CDR3 length was significantly, moderately reduced in type 1 diabetes. Within the patient group, naive, central memory and Treg TCRB repertoires appeared more similar to each other than within healthy donors.

The entirety of the isolated RNA underwent reverse transcription, so expressed TCRB transcripts were sequenced. Data came from immunoSEQ multiplex PCR; TCRdb stores just in-frame clones and leaves some out. This table holds roughly 250,000 clones, over 8.5% found once. There are 14 residues in the CDR3. Between the trimmed V and J ends, which lost 5 bases and 5 bases, there was a span of 14 bases. Germline CDR1 and CDR2: SGHAT and FQNNGV. Comments on this clone: Its antigen is as yet unknown.

This receptor was obtained from a woman aged 18-29 years in good health. The rearrangement uses TRBV11-2 and TRBJ2-3; perhaps TRBD2 as D (6 bases). The sequencing sample was made of naive CD4+ T cells from blood. Here the CDR3 DNA reads TGTGCCAGCAGCCCCCGACTAGGTGGAGATACGCAGTATTTT. It yields the protein CASSPRLGGDTQYF.